The subject of this entry is one T cell receptor beta chain. The antigen is undetermined. The junction differs from germline at one of its ends, possibly a read error. The study recruited healthy Caucasian donors from Russia who were aged about 6 to 90. This CDR3 contains 17 residues. CDR1 SQVTM and CDR2 ANQGSEA come from the germline V gene. The source of the sample is a study of blood T cells in healthy people across ages. Study overall: Per two T cells, template switching captured roughly one barcoded beta molecule. Regarding the study as a whole: TCR beta diversity per million T cells fell roughly linearly with age.

The use of a sample-barcoded 5' primer and a J-beta primer mix characterized a second PCR of roughly 7 to 11 cycles. Unique molecular identifiers of 12 random nucleotides labeled each cDNA. TCRdb passed the 5' RACE reads through MiXCR, listing each CDR3 protein once. The sample shows 750,000 to 950,000 distinct CDR3 sequences, 50% to 65% of them seen only once. The gene calls are TRBV29-1 and TRBJ2-7; TRBD2 aligns across 16 bases. Material for sequencing was blood. The source is an older man in good health. This CDR3 reads CSVQGLAGGASSHEQYF. The CDR3 bases are TGCAGCGTTCAGGGACTAGCGGGAGGGGCTTCCTCCCACGAGCAGTACTTC.